The entry that follows covers one T cell receptor (beta chain) sequence. These data come from a study of blood T cell repertoires in COVID-19. Here immunoSEQ multiplex PCR was the method, and the copy in TCRdb shows in-frame clones only, minus some. The sample consists of more than 150,000 clones, around nine tenths of them appearing once. With 2 bases removed from V and 0 bases from J, the gap between germline ends came to 11 bases. Germline CDR1 and CDR2: MNHEY and SVGEGT. This CDR3 spans 15 amino acids. Sequenced: peripheral blood. This TCR came from a woman in her late teens or twenties who had recovered from COVID-19. The chain links TRBV6-2 or TRBV6-3 to TRBJ2-7; no clear D gene. CDR3 coding DNA: TGTGCCAGCAGTTACCTGGGCCCTAACTCCTACGAGCAGTACGTC. The encoded protein is CASSYLGPNSYEQYV.